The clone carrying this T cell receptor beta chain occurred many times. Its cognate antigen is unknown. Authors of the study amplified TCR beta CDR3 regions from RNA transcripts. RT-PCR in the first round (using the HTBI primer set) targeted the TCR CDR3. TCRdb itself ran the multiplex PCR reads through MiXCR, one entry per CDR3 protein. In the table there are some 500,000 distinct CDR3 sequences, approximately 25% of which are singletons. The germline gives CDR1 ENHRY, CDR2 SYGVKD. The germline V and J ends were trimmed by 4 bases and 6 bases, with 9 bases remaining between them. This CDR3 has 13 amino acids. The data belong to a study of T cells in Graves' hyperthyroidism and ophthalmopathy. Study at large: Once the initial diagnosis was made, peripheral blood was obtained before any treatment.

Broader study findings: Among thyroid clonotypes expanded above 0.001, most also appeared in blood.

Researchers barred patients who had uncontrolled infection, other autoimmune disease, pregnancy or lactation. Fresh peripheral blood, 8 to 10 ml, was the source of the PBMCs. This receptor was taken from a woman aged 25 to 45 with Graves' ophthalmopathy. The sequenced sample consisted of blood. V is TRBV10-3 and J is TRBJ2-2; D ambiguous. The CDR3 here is CAISATLAGELFF. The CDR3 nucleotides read TGTGCCATCAGTGCAACATTGGCCGGGGAGCTGTTTTTT.